A single sample gave rise to the 29 T cell receptor beta chains below, sequenced in a study of beta chain features in type 1 diabetes. Overall study findings and caveats: For Type 1 diabetes patients, all four CD4+ subsets carried TCRB CDR3s that were moderately but significantly shorter.

These TCRs' antigens remain unknown. The authors reverse transcribed all of the isolated RNA, so sequencing captured expressed TCRB transcripts. The table came from immunoSEQ multiplex PCR; TCRdb's copy has only in-frame clones and leaves some out. The repertoire holds more than 300,000 clones, with around 9.7% as singletons. Sequencing input: central memory CD4+ T cells from blood. The origin of the receptors is a man aged 25 to 40 with type 1 diabetes.

This chain joins TRBV30 and TRBJ1-1, with D possibly TRBD1 on 6 matching bases. The germline gives CDR1 GTSNPN, CDR2 SVGIG (reference sequence). The CDR3 totals 15 residues. With 5 bases removed from V and 1 base from J, the gap between germline ends came to 17 bases. This CDR3 reads CAWANRYRANTEAFF. The CDR3 coding sequence is TGTGCCTGGGCAAACCGATACAGGGCGAACACTGAAGCTTTCTTT.

This clone has more than one count but fewer than ten. The rearrangement links TRBV9 to TRBJ2-1; 8 bases are a match to TRBD2. V lost 3 bases and J lost 9; bases outside the gene matches: 8. The germline CDR1 and CDR2 sequences are SGDLS and YYNGEE. The CDR3 sequence is 14 residues long. The CDR3 DNA reads TGTGCCAGCAGCGAAATAGCGGGGTGGGGTGAGCAGTTCTTC. Protein product: CASSEIAGWGEQFF.

This clone has only a few counts. This chain uses TRBV7-8 with TRBJ2-5; D may be TRBD2 (6 bases). The germline V gene has CDR1 SGHVS and CDR2 FQNEAQ. Trimming left V 3 bases short and J 5 bases short, with 16 bases between. The CDR3 is 15 amino acids. CDR3 DNA: TGTGCCAGCAGCTTCAGGACTATCAAGAGCGAGACCCAGTACTTC. It codes for CASSFRTIKSETQYF.

As for this clone: Mismatch with germline at one junction end may stem from a read error. The genes are TRBV4-3 and TRBJ2-2; either TRBD1 or TRBD2 may fit D (5 bases each). Germline lookup yields CDR1 LGHNA and CDR2 YSLEER. The CDR3 length is 15 residues. The CDR3 spells CASSQDLKGAGKLFF. CDR3 coding DNA: TGCGCCAGCAGCCAAGATCTTAAAGGGGCCGGGAAGCTGTTTTTT.

The rearrangement links TRBV7-2 to TRBJ2-1; 8 nucleotides match TRBD2. Germline V gene data show CDR1 as SGHTA and CDR2 as FQGNSA. The ends lost 2 bases at V and 5 bases at J; junction bases unmatched: 5. The CDR3 sequence is 15 residues long. The DNA for the CDR3 is TGTGCCAGCAGCTTACGGCGGGGGGAAAACAATGAGCAGTTCTTC. Encoded protein: CASSLRRGENNEQFF. The full variable domain, in which reference TRBV7-2 and TRBJ2-1 provide the parts outside the CDR3, is GAGVSQSPSNKVTEKGKDVELRCDPISGHTALYWYRQSLGQGLEFLIYFQGNSAPDKSGLPSDRFSAERTGGSVSTLTIQRTQQEDSAVYLCASSLRRGENNEQFFGPGTRLTVL.

The chain is built from TRBV2 and TRBJ2-1; 8 nucleotides match TRBD2. Germline V lookup: CDR1 SNHLY, CDR2 FYNNEI. The CDR3 is made up of 16 amino acids. Trimming cost V 4 bases and J 6 bases; bases outside gene matches: 11. CDR3: CASSGLIAGQCNEQFF. Here the CDR3 DNA reads TGTGCCAGCAGTGGTTTAATAGCGGGGCAATGCAATGAGCAGTTCTTC.

This clone was counted only a few times. The CDR3 nucleotides are TGTGCCAGCAGTTACGATAGTGGCAGGGACTACGAGCAGTACTTC. Translating it yields CASSYDSGRDYEQYF. V is TRBV6-5 and J is TRBJ2-7; maybe TRBD1 (5 bases). The CDR3 is made up of 15 amino acids. V lost 2 bases and J 3 bases, leaving 14 bases between the germline ends. Per germline, CDR1 MNHEY and CDR2 SVGAGI.

CDR3 sequence: CASSHGYSSYEQYF. In DNA form, the CDR3 reads TGTGCCAGCTCACACGGGTATAGCTCCTACGAGCAGTACTTC. The rearrangement uses TRBV18 and TRBJ2-5, with D hard to call. The tail of the sequence fits TRBJ2-7 better, so the J call may be wrong. Germline loops: CDR1 KGHSH, CDR2 LQKENI. This CDR3 spans 14 amino acids.

This clone has more than one count but fewer than ten. The chain recombines TRBV7-2 with TRBJ2-3; 8 bases match TRBD2. CDR1 SGHTA and CDR2 FQGNSA come from the germline V gene. The CDR3 extends over 17 amino acids. Trimming removed 1 base from V and 4 bases from J; junction bases left unmatched: 10. DNA of the CDR3: TGTGCCAGCAGCTTAGGCGTTGCGGGGGGTAGTGCAGATACGCAGTATTTT. Translated: CASSLGVAGGSADTQYF.

J is TRBJ1-2 and V is TRBV19; maybe TRBD1 (5 bases). V shed 9 bases and J shed 2 bases, with 16 bases lying between them. The germline CDR1 and CDR2 sequences are LNHDA and SQIVND (reference sequence). The CDR3 spans 14 residues. CDR3 DNA sequence: TGTGCCAGCTTTTACGGGCCAGGGAACTATGGCTACACCTTC. As protein: CASFYGPGNYGYTF.

This clone turned up a few times. The gene calls are TRBV5-1 and TRBJ1-4; the D gene is possibly TRBD1 (5 bases). This CDR3 spans 15 amino acids. Trimming removed 0 bases at V and 7 bases at J, with 13 bases between. Germline CDR1 reads SGHRS; CDR2 reads YFSETQ. The CDR3 DNA follows: TGCGCCAGCAGCTTGGAAGGGGCGCGGGGTGAAAAACTGTTTTTT. It translates to CASSLEGARGEKLFF. Filled out from reference TRBV5-1 and TRBJ1-4, the complete variable domain reads KAGVTQTPRYLIKTRGQQVTLSCSPISGHRSVSWYQQTPGQGLQFLFEYFSETQRNKGNFPGRFSGRQFSNSRSEMNVSTLELGDSALYLCASSLEGARGEKLFFGSGTQLSVL.

This clone was detected a few times. The chain uses TRBV6-1 and TRBJ2-3; D may be TRBD1 (6 bases). The CDR3 sequence is 15 residues long. V shed 8 bases and J shed 0 bases, with 15 bases lying between them. The V gene's germline CDR1 is MNHNS and CDR2 SASEGT. The CDR3 region is CASLGFRGSTDTQYF. The CDR3 region has the DNA TGTGCCAGCTTGGGGTTTAGGGGGAGCACAGATACGCAGTATTTT.

The chain couples TRBV28 to TRBJ1-2; 9 bases fit TRBD1. The J segment lost 3 bases and the V segment lost 2 bases, leaving 4 bases of the junction unmatched. CDR1 and CDR2 from the germline V gene are MDHEN and SYDVKM. The CDR3 has 15 residues. CDR3 DNA: TGTGCCAGCAGTTTAGGGACAGGGAGATACTATGGCTACACCTTC. Protein: CASSLGTGRYYGYTF.

The rearrangement links TRBV5-6 to TRBJ2-3; D not certain. In germline, CDR1 is SGHDT, CDR2 YYEEEE. The germline V and J ends were trimmed by 0 bases and 1 base, with 3 bases remaining between them. The CDR3 covers 13 residues. Here the CDR3 DNA reads TGTGCCAGCAGCTTGGTGGGCACAGATACGCAGTATTTT. This gives the protein CASSLVGTDTQYF.

The V call is TRBV5-5, the J call TRBJ2-5; D gene unclear. This CDR3 has 13 residues. The V and J ends lost 0 bases and 1 base respectively, with 4 bases between them. Germline V CDR1 and CDR2: SGHKS, YYEKEE (reference sequence). The CDR3 region is CASSLAVQETQYF. The DNA of the CDR3 is TGTGCCAGCAGCTTGGCCGTCCAAGAGACCCAGTACTTC.

This clone was seen a handful of times. This chain connects TRBV30 to TRBJ2-1; 10 bases line up with TRBD2. This CDR3 has 18 residues. Trimming cost V 1 base and J 0 bases; bases outside gene matches: 9. Germline CDR1 is GTSNPN and CDR2 is SVGIG (reference sequence). Written as DNA, the CDR3 is TGTGCCTGGAGTGCCTCTAGCGGGGGCTCGTTCTCCTACAATGAGCAGTTCTTC. It is translated as CAWSASSGGSFSYNEQFF.

A word on this clone: This may come from a read error, since a much larger clone is one base off. V gene TRBV2 combines with J gene TRBJ1-2; D not certain. This CDR3 is 12 amino acids long. The germline gives CDR1 SNHLY, CDR2 FYNNEI. Trimming stripped 3 bases from V and 1 base from J, with 3 bases between. CDR3 protein: CASSDSNYGYTF. The CDR3 region has the DNA TGTGCCAGCAGTGACAGTAACTATGGCTACACCTTC. Combining the CDR3 with reference TRBV2 and TRBJ1-2 gives the whole variable domain EPEVTQTPSHQVTQMGQEVILRCVPISNHLYFYWYRQILGQKVEFLVSFYNNEISEKSEIFDDQFSVERPDGSNFTLKIRSTKLEDSAMYFCASSDSNYGYTFGSGTRLTVV.

This clone occurred a few times. The chain combines TRBV28 with TRBJ2-7; D may be TRBD1 or TRBD2 (6 bases each). CDR1 MDHEN and CDR2 SYDVKM come from the germline V gene. CDR3 length: 16 residues. Trimming removed 9 bases at V and 3 bases at J, with 24 bases between. CDR3 coding DNA: TGTGCCAGACACAACTTTCTGGAGGGGGGATACTACGAGCAGTACTTC. Protein sequence: CARHNFLEGGYYEQYF. Full variable domain (missing parts from reference TRBV28 and TRBJ2-7): DVKVTQSSRYLVKRTGEKVFLECVQDMDHENMFWYRQDPGLGLRLIYFSYDVKMKEKGDIPEGYSVSREKKERFSLILESASTNQTSMYLCARHNFLEGGYYEQYFGPGTRLTVT.

This chain links TRBV7-2 with TRBJ1-4, with 8 positions matching TRBD1. Germline CDR1 SGHTA, CDR2 FQGNSA. V lost 3 bases and J lost 2; bases outside the gene matches: 2. CDR3 length equals 15 residues. CDR3 sequence (DNA): TGTGCCAGCAGCTTGACAGGGGCCACTAATGAAAAACTGTTTTTT. The encoded protein is CASSLTGATNEKLFF. Filled out from reference TRBV7-2 and TRBJ1-4, the complete variable domain reads GAGVSQSPSNKVTEKGKDVELRCDPISGHTALYWYRQSLGQGLEFLIYFQGNSAPDKSGLPSDRFSAERTGGSVSTLTIQRTQQEDSAVYLCASSLTGATNEKLFFGSGTQLSVL.

The rearrangement joins TRBV6-6 to TRBJ1-4; a weak D match, TRBD1 (5 bases). This CDR3 has 15 residues. Germline V CDR1 and CDR2: MNHNY, SVGAGI (reference sequence). Trimming shortened V by 0 bases and J by 8 bases, and 13 bases separated the two germline ends. The CDR3 DNA reads as TGTGCCAGCAGTTACTCGTTACAGGCAGGCGAAAAACTGTTTTTT. This sequence encodes CASSYSLQAGEKLFF.

This clone was recorded many times. The same CDR3 arises from other DNA sequences in this sample as well. The rearrangement uses TRBV4-3 and TRBJ1-4, with 9 bases matching TRBD1. CDR3 length equals 14 residues. Losses at the gene ends were 1 base for V and 7 bases for J; bases not matched to a gene: 1. Germline CDR1 is LGHNA and CDR2 is YSLEER. The CDR3 spells CASSQGQGVEKLFF. CDR3 coding DNA: TGCGCCAGCAGCCAAGGACAGGGGGTTGAAAAACTGTTTTTT.

The chain links TRBV4-3 to TRBJ2-5, with D possibly called TRBD1 or TRBD2 (5 bases each). The CDR3 extends over 15 amino acids. Germline V gives CDR1 LGHNA, CDR2 YSLEER. V lost 1 base, J lost 2 bases, and 11 bases lay in between. CDR3 in amino acids: CASSQGGSIQETQYF. CDR3 nucleotide sequence: TGCGCCAGCAGCCAAGGGGGGTCCATACAAGAGACCCAGTACTTC.

V and J are TRBV6-5 and TRBJ1-5; perhaps TRBD1 as D (6 bases). CDR3 length: 14 amino acids. Trimming removed 2 bases from V and 6 bases from J, with 11 bases in between. Germline V gives CDR1 MNHEY, CDR2 SVGAGI. The CDR3 region has the DNA TGTGCCAGCAGTTACACCACAGGGAGTCAGCCCCAGCATTTT. Its translation: CASSYTTGSQPQHF.

V is TRBV27 and J is TRBJ1-1, with D maybe TRBD1 (5 bases). V was pared by 9 bases and J by 5 bases, with 13 bases between. This CDR3 is built from 12 residues. Germline V gene lookup returns CDR1 MNHEY and CDR2 SMNVEV (reference sequence). DNA for the CDR3: TGTGCCAGTTGTCAGGGTTGGACTGAAGCTTTCTTT. Protein product: CASCQGWTEAFF.

The chain joins TRBV7-2 to TRBJ2-6, with D tentatively TRBD2 (6 bases). The germline gives CDR1 SGHTA, CDR2 FQGNSA. V lost 5 bases, J lost 3 bases, and 20 bases lay in between. This CDR3 is 18 amino acids long. The chain's CDR3 is CASSPISARGGGANVLTF. The DNA for the CDR3 is TGTGCCAGCAGCCCCATATCCGCCCGGGGAGGTGGGGCCAACGTCCTGACTTTC.

This clone was counted between two and nine times. Other nucleotide sequences in the sample specify the same CDR3. The V gene is TRBV7-2, the J gene TRBJ1-1; D ambiguous. The CDR3 sequence is 13 residues long. From germline, CDR1 is SGHTA and CDR2 FQGNSA. V lost 1 base to trimming and J lost 4 bases, with 7 bases between them. The CDR3 DNA reads as TGTGCCAGCAGCTTAGAGGCCGCCACTGAAGCTTTCTTT. It translates to CASSLEAATEAFF.

This clone was observed many times. V is TRBV28 and J is TRBJ2-3; TRBD2 matches at 12 bases. In germline, CDR1 is MDHEN, CDR2 SYDVKM. The V and J ends lost 3 bases and 0 bases, in that order; junction bases with no gene match: 4. The length of the CDR3 is 17 residues. In DNA, the CDR3 is TGTGCCAGCAGTTTTGGGACTAGCGGGCGGAGCACAGATACGCAGTATTTT. It codes for CASSFGTSGRSTDTQYF.

The chain combines TRBV5-6 with TRBJ2-3; 7 bases are shared with TRBD2. Trimming cost V 4 bases and J 0 bases; bases outside gene matches: 2. CDR1 and CDR2 from the germline V gene are SGHDT and YYEEEE. CDR3 size: 14 residues. As DNA, the CDR3 is TGTGCCAGCAGCCTGGGACTAAGCACAGATACGCAGTATTTT. This translates into CASSLGLSTDTQYF.

This clone was seen a handful of times. This chain uses TRBV13 with TRBJ1-3; 8 nucleotides match TRBD1. Germline-derived CDR1 and CDR2 are PRHDT and FYEKMQ (reference sequence). CDR3 length equals 16 residues. Trimming took 5 bases from V and 2 from J; bases not matched to a gene: 8. The chain's CDR3 is CASSPTPGGTGNTIYF. CDR3 in DNA: TGTGCCAGCAGCCCGACGCCAGGGGGCACTGGAAACACCATATATTTT.